This paragraph covers one TCR beta chain sequence. The antigen remains unidentified. These data are taken from a study of cytomegalovirus exposure and HLA in healthy donors. Overall study results and limits: Altogether, some 170 TCR beta chains were recorded as cytomegalovirus-associated.

This CDR3 has 14 residues. V was cut by 3 bases and J by 7 bases, with 13 bases left in between. Germline assignment: CDR1 WNHNN and CDR2 SYGVQD (reference sequence). The PCR employed 60 Vbeta primers together with 13 Jbeta primers. The repertoire was sequenced with immunoSEQ multiplex PCR; TCRdb's copy has only in-frame clones and lacks some. The table includes 150,000 to 200,000 clones, 81% detected once. Input material: PBMCs. The chain has TRBV10-1 and TRBJ2-1, with D maybe TRBD1 (8 bases). The clonotype comes from a woman aged 18-29 years in good health and CMV-seropositive. CDR3 DNA: TGCGCCAGCAGTGAAACAGGGGGGGGAAATGAGCAGTTCTTC. It yields the protein CASSETGGGNEQFF.